This T cell receptor (beta chain) was obtained from a study of CD8 T cells in ankylosing spondylitis (dated by TCRdb to 2016 to 2017). Turning to the overall study: The study set out to find disease-linked TCR variants by profiling T cell receptor beta repertoires in ankylosing spondylitis patients and healthy donors. Peripheral blood was sampled, and synovial fluid was additionally collected from ankylosing spondylitis patients. The whole study cohort included about a hundred healthy donors and 20 to 30 ankylosing spondylitis patients. What the research found in general, with its limitations: Some motif variants had previously been reported in the synovial fluid and blood of reactive arthritis patients, which suggests shared mechanisms of disease initiation. The disease-linked clones were reported as significantly enriched in matched synovial fluid samples from ankylosing spondylitis patients. The disease-linked clones showed a CD8+ phenotype and occurred at relatively low frequencies in peripheral blood. Blood from ankylosing spondylitis patients appeared to be characterized by a TCR beta motif made up of under 10 highly homologous amino acid variants.

This clonotype was observed a few times. Its antigen remains undetermined. No base quality values were provided; no much bigger clone lies one nucleotide off. The germline V gene encodes CDR1 ENHRY and CDR2 SYGVKD. The CDR3 covers 15 residues, taking in both the cysteine and the phenylalanine. CDR3 DNA only is kept here, 45 bases in frame from base 1. The junction carries 14 bases between V and J, which are trimmed by 6 bases and 2 bases respectively. Sequencing used an Illumina HiSeq 2500. Quantitative 5'-RACE with molecular barcodes was used to prepare TCR beta libraries. The authors processed their data as follows. A new computational method based on a probabilistic model of VDJ rearrangement was used to identify disease-linked TCR variants. In TCRdb, the public reads were trimmed at Q25 with fastp and aligned with MiXCR, with productive beta chains retained. Each CDR3 protein appears once, grouped with its most common genes and DNA. The V and J calls come from TCRdb's annotation, not from the publication. This sample comprises more than 600,000 distinct CDR3 sequences, around 17% of them detected only once. Of the sample, 15% to 20% is held by the ten largest clones.

This chain is built from TRBV10-3 and TRBJ2-1, with the D gene possibly TRBD1 or TRBD2, each one fitting 5 bases. This sequence originates from a male donor with ankylosing spondylitis. The sample taken for sequencing was blood, either unsorted or a sorted T cell fraction (not recorded which). In nucleotides, the sequence is TGTGCCATCAGCGGGACGGACCGAGCCTACAATGAGCAGTTCTTC. It translates to CAISGTDRAYNEQFF.